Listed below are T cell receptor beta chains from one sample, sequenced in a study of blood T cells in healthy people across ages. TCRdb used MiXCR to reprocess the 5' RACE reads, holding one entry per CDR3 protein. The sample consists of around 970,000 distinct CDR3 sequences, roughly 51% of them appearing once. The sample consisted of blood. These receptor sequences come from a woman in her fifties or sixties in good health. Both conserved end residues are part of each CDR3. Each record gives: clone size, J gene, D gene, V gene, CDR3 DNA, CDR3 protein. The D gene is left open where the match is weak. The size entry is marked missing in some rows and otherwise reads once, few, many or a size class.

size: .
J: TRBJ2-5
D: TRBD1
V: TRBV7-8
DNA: TGTGCCAGCAGCATAGGGGGGACAGGGAGAGAGGAGCAGTACTTC
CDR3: CASSIGGTGREEQYF

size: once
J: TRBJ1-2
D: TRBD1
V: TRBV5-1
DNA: TGCGCCAGCAGCTTAATGGAGGGGGCGCCCGGCTACACCTTC
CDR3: CASSLMEGAPGYTF

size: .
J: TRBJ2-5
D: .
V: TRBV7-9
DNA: TGTGCCAGCAGCGCTCAAAGGGGGACCCGTCAAGAGACCCAGTACTTC
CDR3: CASSAQRGTRQETQYF

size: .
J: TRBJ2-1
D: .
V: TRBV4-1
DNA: TGCGCCAGCAGCCCGGTAGCCTCACCCTACAATGAGCAGTTCTTC
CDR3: CASSPVASPYNEQFF

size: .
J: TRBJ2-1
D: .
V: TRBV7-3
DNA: TGTGCCAGCAGCTTAGTAGTGACTACCTACAATGAGCAGTTCTTC
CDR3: CASSLVVTTYNEQFF

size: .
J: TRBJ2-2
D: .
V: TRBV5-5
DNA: TGTGCCAGCAGCTGGGGGGGGCGACGGCACACCGGGGAGCTGTTTTTT
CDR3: CASSWGGRRHTGELFF

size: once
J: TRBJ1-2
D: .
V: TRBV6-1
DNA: TGTGCCAGCAGTGAAGGACTGATAGTTGCAGGCTGTGGCTACACCTTC
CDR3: CASSEGLIVAGCGYTF

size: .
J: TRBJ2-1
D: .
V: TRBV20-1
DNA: TGCAGTGCTAGAGATAGATCCGACTGGGAGCAGTTCTTC
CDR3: CSARDRSDWEQFF

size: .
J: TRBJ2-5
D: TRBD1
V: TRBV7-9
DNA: TGTGCCAGCAGCTTAGTCGCAGGGGGGACCCAGTACTTC
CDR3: CASSLVAGGTQYF

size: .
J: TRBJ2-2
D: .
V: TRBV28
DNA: TGTGCCAGCAGTCCCCACAGTGACACCGGGGAGCTGTTTTTT
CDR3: CASSPHSDTGELFF

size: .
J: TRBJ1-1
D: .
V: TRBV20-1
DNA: TGCAGTGCCACGAAACCGGGCAAAGCTTTCTTT
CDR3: CSATKPGKAFF

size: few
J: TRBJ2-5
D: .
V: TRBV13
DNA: TGTGCCAGCAGCTTAGGCACCGAAAACTATAAAGAGACCCAGTACTTC
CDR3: CASSLGTENYKETQYF

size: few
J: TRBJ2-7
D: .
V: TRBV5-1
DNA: TGCGCCAGCAGCGCTACCTCAGGGGAAGTATCCTACGAGCAGTACTTC
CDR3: CASSATSGEVSYEQYF

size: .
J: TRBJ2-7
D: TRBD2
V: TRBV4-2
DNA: TGTGCCAGCAGCCAAGAGTTGCTAGCGGGGACCTACGAGCGGTACTTC
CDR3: CASSQELLAGTYERYF

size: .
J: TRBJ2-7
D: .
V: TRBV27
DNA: TGTGCCAGCAGTCCCCAGCGCTATCCCCGGTACGAGCAGTACTTC
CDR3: CASSPQRYPRYEQYF

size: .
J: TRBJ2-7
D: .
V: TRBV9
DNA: TGTGCCAGCAGCGTAGTGGCTACCGGGTACGAGCAGTACTTC
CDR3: CASSVVATGYEQYF

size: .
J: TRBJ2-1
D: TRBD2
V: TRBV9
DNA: TGTGCCAGCAGCGTAACCGGGACAGGGGGACTAGCGGGAGGAAATGAGCAGTTCTTC
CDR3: CASSVTGTGGLAGGNEQFF

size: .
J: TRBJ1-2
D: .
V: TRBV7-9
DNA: TGTGCCAGCAGCCGATTGACGGAGTACTGTGGCTACACCTTC
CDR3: CASSRLTEYCGYTF

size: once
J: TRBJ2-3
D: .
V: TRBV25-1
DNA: TGTGCCAGCCGATCCGGGACTCATACGCAGTATTTT
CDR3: CASRSGTHTQYF

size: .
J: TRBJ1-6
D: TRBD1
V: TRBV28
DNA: TGTGCCAGCAGCTCCCAAGGGACAGGGCCTAATTCACCCCTCCACTTT
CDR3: CASSSQGTGPNSPLHF

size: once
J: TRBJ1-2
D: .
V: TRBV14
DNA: TGTGCCAGCAGTCGTGGGGCTGCCCCCGGCTACACCTTC
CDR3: CASSRGAAPGYTF

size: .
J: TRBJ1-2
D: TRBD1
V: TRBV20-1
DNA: TGCAGTGCTAGAGTTTTAACAGGGGCTAACTATGGCTACACCTTC
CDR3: CSARVLTGANYGYTF

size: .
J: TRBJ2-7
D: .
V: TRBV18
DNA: TGTGCCAGCTCACCACCACTACAAGACGGAAACAACCCTGACGAGCAGTACTTC
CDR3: CASSPPLQDGNNPDEQYF